One sample yielded the 30 T cell receptor beta chains listed below, sequenced in a study of T cells of healthy individuals. One entry per CDR3 protein results from TCRdb running MiXCR on the 5' RACE reads. This table holds 55,000 to 65,000 distinct CDR3 sequences, 15% to 20% found once. The receptors come from a human donor in good health.

This clonotype was found many times. J is TRBJ1-2 and V is TRBV24-1; D unclear. The germline V gene has CDR1 KGHDR and CDR2 SFDVKD. V lost 3 bases, J lost 3 bases, and 1 base lay in between. The CDR3 is made up of 11 amino acids. DNA for the CDR3: TGTGCCACCAGTGATGACTATGGCTACACCTTC. Its translation: CATSDDYGYTF.

This clonotype was observed a single time. The chain carries TRBV4-2 and TRBJ2-5; no clear D gene. The CDR3 covers 14 residues. CDR1 and CDR2 (germline): LGHNA, YNFKEQ. V was pared by 0 bases and J by 5 bases, with 10 bases between. CDR3 in DNA: TGTGCCAGCAGCCAAGAGCAGTTTGGGGAGACCCAGTACTTC. It translates to CASSQEQFGETQYF.

This clonotype was observed many times. The chain couples TRBV19 to TRBJ2-7; 12 nucleotides line up with TRBD2. Germline CDR1 LNHDA, CDR2 SQIVND (reference sequence). V gave up 4 bases and J gave up 5 bases; unmatched junction bases: 12. The CDR3 is 17 amino acids. CDR3 amino acids: CASSNTYLAGGRNEQYF. CDR3 nucleotide sequence: TGTGCCAGTAGTAACACCTACCTAGCGGGGGGGAGGAACGAGCAGTACTTC.

V gene TRBV24-1 combines with J gene TRBJ1-6; TRBD1 might be the D (5 bases). V lost 8 bases and J lost 1, with 14 bases in between. Germline values: CDR1 KGHDR, CDR2 SFDVKD. The CDR3 runs 16 residues. This CDR3 reads CATTLIRASYNSPLHF. CDR3 DNA: TGTGCCACCACTCTCATCAGGGCTTCCTATAATTCACCCCTCCACTTT.

This clonotype has a count of ten or more. The V call is TRBV4-1, the J call TRBJ2-2; D ambiguous. The length of the CDR3 is 16 residues. V lost 2 bases and J lost 6, with 16 bases in between. CDR1 and CDR2 (germline): MGHRA, YSYEKL. The CDR3 reads CASSQPAGRLPGELFF. In DNA, the CDR3 is TGCGCCAGCAGCCAACCTGCCGGTCGCTTGCCCGGGGAGCTGTTTTTT.

This clonotype showed up just a few times. The rearrangement links TRBV5-1 to TRBJ1-6; D unresolved. This CDR3 contains 14 residues. Germline V gene sequence: CDR1 SGHRS, CDR2 YFSETQ. V gave up 3 bases and J gave up 0 bases, with 4 bases separating them. The CDR3 sequence is CASSSRSYNSPLHF. In DNA form, the CDR3 reads TGCGCCAGCAGCTCGCGCTCCTATAATTCACCCCTCCACTTT.

This clonotype was observed a handful of times. The gene calls are TRBV6-2 or TRBV6-3 and TRBJ2-7, with 9 bases that match TRBD2. With 10 bases clipped from V and 2 bases from J, the junction kept 3 bases outside the gene matches. The CDR3 totals 12 residues. CDR1 is MNHEY, CDR2 SVGEGT, per germline. The CDR3 protein is CATAGGPYEQYF. CDR3 nucleotide sequence: TGTGCCACGGCGGGGGGGCCCTACGAGCAGTACTTC.

The V gene is TRBV12-3 or TRBV12-4, the J gene TRBJ1-2; D unclear. Trimming left V 5 bases short and J 7 bases short, with 17 bases between. The CDR3 spans 14 residues. The CDR3 reads CASSAIPTNIGYTF. The CDR3 DNA reads as TGTGCCAGCAGTGCCATTCCGACGAATATTGGCTACACCTTC.

This clonotype occurred a few times. This chain uses TRBV11-2 with TRBJ2-3; the D call may be TRBD1 or TRBD2 (5 bases each). Trimming removed 5 bases at V and 2 bases at J, with 14 bases between. CDR1 and CDR2 (germline): SGHAT, FQNNGV. This CDR3 region has 15 residues. The CDR3 sequence is CASSRTRGPTDTQYF. The DNA for the CDR3 is TGTGCCAGCAGCCGCACACGGGGCCCCACAGATACGCAGTATTTT.

This chain joins TRBV12-3 or TRBV12-4 and TRBJ1-2, with D tentatively TRBD1 (5 bases). V lost 3 bases and J lost 7, with 6 bases in between. The CDR3 runs 11 residues. CDR3 nucleotide sequence: TGTGCCAGCAGTTTGGGGGGTGGCTACACCTTC. Amino acid sequence: CASSLGGGYTF.

This clonotype was counted many times. The rearrangement joins TRBV6-5 to TRBJ2-3; D might be TRBD1 (5 bases). This CDR3 comprises 14 residues. Germline CDR1 is MNHEY and CDR2 is SVGAGI. Trimming took 10 bases from V and 3 from J, leaving 17 bases between them. The CDR3 DNA sequence: TGTGCCACCCATACAGGTCCTTGGACAGATACGCAGTATTTT. Amino acids: CATHTGPWTDTQYF.

Many counts were recorded for this clonotype. V and J are TRBV5-6 and TRBJ2-5; 13 nucleotides match TRBD2. The germline V gene has CDR1 SGHDT and CDR2 YYEEEE. V was clipped by 5 bases and J by 13 bases; unmatched bases: 8. The CDR3 loop spans 13 amino acids. The CDR3 is CASSQLAGGLWYF. CDR3 DNA sequence: TGTGCCAGCAGTCAACTAGCGGGGGGGCTGTGGTACTTC.

The chain employs TRBV11-3 and TRBJ2-3; no clear D. V was shortened by 4 bases and J by 3 bases, with 8 bases between the two germline ends. Germline V gene lookup returns CDR1 SGHNT and CDR2 YENEEA. The CDR3 runs 13 residues. The CDR3: CASSSFSTDTQYF. In DNA form, the CDR3 reads TGTGCCAGCAGCTCCTTTTCGACAGATACGCAGTATTTT.

The V and J genes are TRBV25-1 and TRBJ2-7; 9 bases line up with TRBD2. Per the germline V gene, CDR1 is MGHDK and CDR2 is SYGVNS. The CDR3 covers 15 residues. The V and J ends lost 2 bases and 3 bases, in that order; junction bases with no gene match: 5. The CDR3 region is CASSEAGGVGYEQYF. CDR3 coding DNA: TGTGCCAGCAGTGAAGCGGGAGGGGTTGGCTACGAGCAGTACTTC.

This clonotype has a count of ten or more. The gene calls are TRBV6-6 and TRBJ2-1; TRBD2 matches at 9 bases. Germline CDR1 MNHNY, CDR2 SVGAGI (reference sequence). This CDR3 has 16 residues. V shed 0 bases and J 7 bases; nucleotides not matched to a gene: 7. The CDR3 DNA reads TGTGCCAGCAGTTACTCCCCTGGCGGGGGGGATAATGAGCAGTTCTTC. Translation gives CASSYSPGGGDNEQFF.

This clonotype was seen a few times. The V and J genes are TRBV2 and TRBJ2-1; D call uncertain. CDR3 size: 11 residues. The germline V and J ends were trimmed by 7 bases and 3 bases, with 4 bases remaining between them. The germline CDR1 and CDR2 sequences are SNHLY and FYNNEI. CDR3 residues: CASNFYNEQFF. CDR3 DNA: TGTGCCAGCAATTTCTACAATGAGCAGTTCTTC.

In its sample, this clonotype was seen many times. This chain connects TRBV10-3 to TRBJ2-3; possibly TRBD1 for D (6 bases). CDR1 and CDR2 from the germline V gene are ENHRY and SYGVKD. CDR3 length equals 15 residues. V was pared by 6 bases and J by 4 bases, with 17 bases between. Here the CDR3 DNA reads TGTGCCATCAGCCCAGGGGCTACAGCGGCAGATACGCAGTATTTT. Its translation is CAISPGATAADTQYF.

The J gene is TRBJ2-1, the V gene TRBV15; D may be TRBD1 or TRBD2 (5 bases each). V dropped 5 bases and J dropped 7 bases, with 18 bases sitting between them. CDR3 size: 15 residues. Germline V lookup: CDR1 LNHNV, CDR2 YYDKDF (reference sequence). CDR3 residues: CATSPRDLITNEQFF. The CDR3 DNA sequence: TGTGCCACCAGCCCCCGGGACCTCATAACGAATGAGCAGTTCTTC.

This clonotype was detected ten times or more. This sequence joins TRBV20-1 and TRBJ2-7, with 12 bases fitting TRBD1. The V gene end was trimmed by 0 bases and the J gene end by 5 bases; junction bases not matched to a gene: 5. Germline V lookup: CDR1 DFQATT, CDR2 SNEGSKA (reference sequence). This CDR3 comprises 15 residues. The CDR3 reads CSARDSGTGGHEQYF. The CDR3 coding sequence is TGCAGTGCTAGAGATTCCGGGACAGGGGGCCACGAGCAGTACTTC.

This clonotype was recorded many times. This chain connects TRBV30 to TRBJ2-7; D not resolved. In germline, CDR1 is GTSNPN, CDR2 SVGIG (reference sequence). Between the trimmed V and J ends, which lost 5 bases and 5 bases, there was a span of 10 bases. CDR3 length: 11 amino acids. The CDR3 nucleotides are TGTGCCTGGTCCTCTGCCCACGAGCAGTACTTC. Residues: CAWSSAHEQYF.

This clonotype was found many times. A read error may be the cause here, since a much bigger clone is one base away. J is TRBJ2-7 and V is TRBV20-1; the match to TRBD2 covers 8 bases. This CDR3 region has 12 residues. CDR1 and CDR2 from the germline V gene are DFQATT and SNEGSKA (reference sequence). The junction had 2 bases not matched to a gene; V was cut back by 4 bases and J by 3 bases. The CDR3 sequence: CSAKLADYEQYF. DNA of the CDR3: TGCAGTGCTAAACTAGCGGACTACGAGCAGTACTTC.

This clonotype was counted a single time. V gene TRBV27 combines with J gene TRBJ2-4; possibly TRBD1 or TRBD2 for D (5 bases each). CDR3 length: 15 residues. The V end lost 2 bases, the J end lost 1 base, and 9 bases lay between the germline ends. The germline gives CDR1 MNHEY, CDR2 SMNVEV (reference sequence). The CDR3 is CASSLMGVAKNIQYF. The CDR3 DNA sequence: TGTGCCAGCAGTTTAATGGGGGTGGCCAAAAACATTCAGTACTTC.

The rearrangement uses TRBV29-1 and TRBJ1-1, with 8 positions matching TRBD1. The CDR3 is 13 residues long. Per the germline V gene, CDR1 is SQVTM and CDR2 is ANQGSEA. V was clipped by 6 bases and J by 0 bases; unmatched bases: 3. The DNA for the CDR3 is TGCAGCGTCAGGGGGCGTATGAACACTGAAGCTTTCTTT. It encodes CSVRGRMNTEAFF.

This chain links TRBV6-5 with TRBJ2-2; D is ambiguous. The CDR3 sequence is 13 residues long. Trimming shortened V by 5 bases and J by 4 bases, and 8 bases separated the two germline ends. CDR1 and CDR2 from the germline V gene are MNHEY and SVGAGI. CDR3: CASSPGVTGELFF. CDR3 coding DNA: TGTGCCAGCAGTCCCGGAGTCACCGGGGAGCTGTTTTTT.

This clonotype was counted many times. This chain joins TRBV4-3 and TRBJ2-1; 12 bases map to TRBD2. V was clipped by 7 bases and J by 9 bases; unmatched bases: 10. The V gene's germline CDR1 is LGHNA and CDR2 YSLEER. CDR3 length equals 15 residues. CDR3 loop: CASTRTSGTFTEQFF. The CDR3 DNA sequence: TGCGCCAGCACCCGGACTAGCGGGACCTTCACTGAGCAGTTCTTC.

The sample holds a few counts of this clonotype. The J gene is TRBJ1-6, the V gene TRBV5-5; 7 positions agree with TRBD1. The CDR3 length is 15 residues. The V segment lost 0 bases and the J segment 10 bases; nucleotides outside the gene matches: 7. Germline lookup yields CDR1 SGHKS and CDR2 YYEKEE (reference sequence). The CDR3 loop reads CASSLEDRVGSPLHF. The CDR3 DNA sequence: TGTGCCAGCAGCTTGGAAGACAGGGTTGGGTCACCCCTCCACTTT.

The V call is TRBV5-1, the J call TRBJ2-1, with 13 positions matching TRBD2. The CDR3 sequence is 20 residues long. The J segment lost 9 bases and the V segment lost 3 bases, leaving 21 bases of the junction unmatched. Germline CDR1 reads SGHRS; CDR2 reads YFSETQ. CDR3 residues: CASSSLGLAGISVVEAEQFF. DNA of the CDR3: TGCGCCAGCAGCTCGCTGGGACTAGCGGGAATATCGGTTGTCGAGGCTGAGCAGTTCTTC.

This clonotype showed up many times. The rearrangement links TRBV27 to TRBJ2-7; 10 bases map to TRBD1. The V and J ends lost 4 bases and 0 bases, in that order; junction bases with no gene match: 3. Per germline, CDR1 MNHEY and CDR2 SMNVEV (reference sequence). CDR3 length equals 15 residues. CDR3 sequence: CASSSRTGGSYEQYF. The CDR3 coding sequence is TGTGCCAGCAGTTCCCGGACAGGGGGCTCCTACGAGCAGTACTTC.

This clonotype occurred many times. The gene calls are TRBV7-3 and TRBJ2-1; 10 nucleotides line up with TRBD2. Germline CDR1 SGHTA, CDR2 FQGTGA. The CDR3 covers 15 residues. V gave up 3 bases and J gave up 4 bases; unmatched junction bases: 3. CDR3 sequence (DNA): TGTGCCAGCAGCTTCCTAGCGGGGGCTTACAATGAGCAGTTCTTC. Translated, it gives CASSFLAGAYNEQFF. The full variable domain, in which reference TRBV7-3 and TRBJ2-1 provide the parts outside the CDR3, is GAGVSQTPSNKVTEKGKYVELRCDPISGHTALYWYRQSLGQGPEFLIYFQGTGAADDSGLPNDRFFAVRPEGSVSTLKIQRTERGDSAVYLCASSFLAGAYNEQFFGPGTRLTVL.

This clonotype was picked up a small number of times. The J gene is TRBJ1-5, the V gene TRBV5-1; 9 nucleotides align to TRBD1. Germline values: CDR1 SGHRS, CDR2 YFSETQ. There are 13 residues in the CDR3. The V gene end was trimmed by 5 bases and the J gene end by 7 bases; junction bases not matched to a gene: 4. CDR3 sequence reads: CASSYGQGQPQHF. CDR3 DNA: TGCGCCAGCAGTTACGGACAGGGGCAGCCCCAGCATTTT.